These 26 T cell receptor beta chains were all obtained from the same sample, sequenced in a study of CD8 T cells in Susac syndrome. An input of about 0.5 to 1 ug of RNA was subjected to reverse transcription using random hexamers. TCRdb processed the immunoSEQ multiplex PCR reads anew with MiXCR; each CDR3 protein has one entry. The table lists around 140,000 distinct CDR3 sequences, over 75% of them singletons, with roughly 0.5% in the top ten. Sequencing used CD8+ T cells from PBMCs. These receptors were taken from a human donor with multiple sclerosis.

This clonotype appeared a single time. The V gene is TRBV28, the J gene TRBJ1-6; the D is unclear. Trimming took 2 bases from V and 3 from J, leaving 8 bases between them. Germline assignment: CDR1 MDHEN and CDR2 SYDVKM. This CDR3 comprises 15 residues. CDR3 nucleotides: TGTGCCAGCAGTTTACTGATAGACTATAATTCACCCCTCCACTTT. It specifies CASSLLIDYNSPLHF.

The table lists this clonotype with a few counts. The chain uses TRBV7-9 and TRBJ1-1; no reliable D call. The germline CDR1 and CDR2 sequences are SEHNR and FQNEAQ (reference sequence). V dropped 5 bases and J dropped 6 bases, with 25 bases sitting between them. The CDR3 extends over 17 amino acids. DNA of the CDR3: TGTGCCAGCAGCCCCCGATTCTTCCAGGCCCTGTCATCTGAAGCTTTCTTT. Translation gives CASSPRFFQALSSEAFF.

The V and J genes are TRBV10-3 and TRBJ2-3; 9 bases fit TRBD2. J gave up 13 bases and V 5 bases, and 4 bases lay outside the gene matches. Germline V gene sequence: CDR1 ENHRY, CDR2 SYGVKD. CDR3 length equals 11 residues. The CDR3 DNA follows: TGTGCCATCAGTCTAGCGGGACTGAAGTATTTT. This gives the protein CAISLAGLKYF.

The chain couples TRBV5-1 to TRBJ2-1; D may correspond to TRBD1 or TRBD2 (5 bases each). Trimming left V 1 base short and J 3 bases short, with 11 bases between. CDR1 is SGHRS and CDR2 is YFSETQ in the germline V gene. The CDR3 has 15 residues. The CDR3: CASSLRGANYNEQFF. The CDR3 coding sequence is TGCGCCAGCAGCTTGCGAGGGGCAAACTACAATGAGCAGTTCTTC.

V usage is TRBV10-2 and J usage is TRBJ2-5; D gene unclear. In germline, CDR1 is WSHSY, CDR2 SAAADI. V was clipped by 0 bases and J by 1 base, with 9 bases between them. This CDR3 has 15 residues. The CDR3 here is CASSESWNFQETQYF. The CDR3 nucleotides read TGCGCCAGCAGTGAGTCGTGGAACTTCCAAGAGACCCAGTACTTC.

The J gene is TRBJ2-1, the V gene TRBV5-4; D uncertain. From germline, CDR1 is SGHNT and CDR2 YYREEE (reference sequence). Trimming cost V 0 bases and J 7 bases, with 8 bases left between them. CDR3 length: 13 amino acids. The CDR3 loop reads CASSLGQINEQFF. The CDR3 DNA reads as TGTGCCAGCAGCTTGGGGCAGATAAATGAGCAGTTCTTC.

The J gene is TRBJ1-1, the V gene TRBV11-2; D not certain. V lost 5 bases and J 3 bases, leaving 10 bases between the germline ends. There are 13 residues in the CDR3. The germline CDR1 and CDR2 sequences are SGHAT and FQNNGV. The CDR3 is CASSPDRDTEAFF. The CDR3 bases are TGTGCCAGCAGCCCCGACCGGGACACTGAAGCTTTCTTT.

This rearrangement joins TRBV30 to TRBJ1-4; no clear D gene. Germline V gene lookup returns CDR1 GTSNPN and CDR2 SVGIG (reference sequence). CDR3 size: 13 residues. Trimming cost V 1 base and J 14 bases, with 17 bases left between them. CDR3 protein: CAWSGRRPLMLFF. The CDR3 region has the DNA TGTGCCTGGAGTGGACGACGGCCTTTGATGCTGTTTTTT.

The genes are TRBV27 and TRBJ1-4, with D tentatively TRBD1 (5 bases). The germline V and J ends were trimmed by 3 bases and 10 bases, with 21 bases remaining between them. This CDR3 has 16 residues. From germline, CDR1 is MNHEY and CDR2 SMNVEV (reference sequence). Written as DNA, the CDR3 is TGTGCCAGCAGTTTTAAAGGTCGGCAGGGAGTAGTAAAACTGTTTTTT. Translating it yields CASSFKGRQGVVKLFF. Supplemented by reference TRBV27 and TRBJ1-4, the full variable domain reads EAQVTQNPRYLITVTGKKLTVTCSQNMNHEYMSWYRQDPGLGLRQIYYSMNVEVTDKGDVPEGYKVSRKEKRNFPLILESPSPNQTSLYFCASSFKGRQGVVKLFFGSGTQLSVL.

This rearrangement joins TRBV19 to TRBJ2-7; 8 bases are a match to TRBD1. V shed 5 bases and J 2 bases; nucleotides not matched to a gene: 8. Germline V gene sequence: CDR1 LNHDA, CDR2 SQIVND (reference sequence). The CDR3 contains 15 residues. CDR3 protein: CASSPKGTGAYEQYV. The CDR3 DNA reads as TGTGCCAGTAGTCCCAAGGGGACAGGAGCCTACGAGCAGTACGTC.

This clonotype turned up a few times. V usage is TRBV4-1 and J usage is TRBJ2-5; D call uncertain. The V and J ends lost 2 bases and 3 bases respectively, with 10 bases between them. Germline values: CDR1 MGHRA, CDR2 YSYEKL. The CDR3 covers 14 residues. CDR3 in amino acids: CASSQRKGKETQYF. DNA for the CDR3: TGCGCCAGCAGCCAACGCAAAGGAAAAGAGACCCAGTACTTC.

As DNA, the CDR3 is TGTGCCAGCAGCCAAGAAACTTTACAGGGTATAGGAGAGACCCAGTACTTC. This gives the protein CASSQETLQGIGETQYF. This chain links TRBV3-1 with TRBJ2-5, with D perhaps matching TRBD1 (6 bases). The CDR3 covers 17 residues. Germline CDR1 and CDR2: LGHDT and YNNKEL (reference sequence). Trimming cost V 0 bases and J 4 bases, with 18 bases left between them.

This clonotype was picked up a small number of times. The chain links TRBV29-1 to TRBJ1-1; D ambiguous. This CDR3 contains 12 residues. Germline loops: CDR1 SQVTM, CDR2 ANQGSEA. V was pared by 6 bases and J by 3 bases, with 11 bases between. The CDR3 DNA reads as TGCAGCGTCGAGTTAGTGTACACTGAAGCTTTCTTT. Protein: CSVELVYTEAFF.

This clonotype showed up just a few times. The chain joins TRBV7-9 to TRBJ2-7; D gene uncertain. CDR3 size: 12 residues. V lost 0 bases to trimming and J lost 5 bases, with 5 bases between them. The V gene's germline CDR1 is SEHNR and CDR2 FQNEAQ (reference sequence). CDR3 residues: CASSLALNEQYF. In DNA, the CDR3 is TGTGCCAGCAGCTTAGCCTTAAACGAGCAGTACTTC.

The chain's CDR3 is CASSPETGEFFGETQYF. CDR3 nucleotides: TGTGCCAGCAGCCCAGAGACAGGGGAGTTTTTCGGGGAGACCCAGTACTTC. The chain carries TRBV9 and TRBJ2-5, with 8 bases aligning to TRBD1. The CDR3 sequence is 17 residues long. J gave up 5 bases and V 4 bases, and 16 bases lay outside the gene matches. Germline CDR1 is SGDLS and CDR2 is YYNGEE.

This chain joins TRBV19 and TRBJ2-1; D tentatively fits TRBD1 or TRBD2 (6 bases each). CDR3 length equals 15 residues. Trimming left V 4 bases short and J 3 bases short, with 13 bases between. CDR1 and CDR2 (germline): LNHDA, SQIVND (reference sequence). CDR3 coding DNA: TGTGCCAGTAGTAACGGGGGCTCCATCTACAATGAGCAGTTCTTC. The encoded protein is CASSNGGSIYNEQFF.

This clonotype was detected only once. The chain joins TRBV29-1 to TRBJ2-3; D is perhaps TRBD2 (5 bases). CDR1 is SQVTM, CDR2 ANQGSEA, per germline. Deletions cut 1 base from V and 0 bases from J, with 17 bases between. The CDR3 runs 17 residues. The CDR3 DNA reads as TGCAGCGTTGAAGCCCGATCGCGGGCGTTAAGCACAGATACGCAGTATTTT. It encodes CSVEARSRALSTDTQYF.

CDR3 protein: CATSRDRGTDTQYF. The CDR3 region has the DNA TGTGCCACCAGCAGGGACAGGGGAACAGATACGCAGTATTTT. The genes are TRBV15 and TRBJ2-3; 9 bases are a match to TRBD1. Germline CDR1 is LNHNV and CDR2 is YYDKDF (reference sequence). The CDR3 totals 14 residues. The junction had 1 base not matched to a gene; V was cut back by 3 bases and J by 3 bases.

This clonotype showed up just a few times. The genes are TRBV6-1 and TRBJ2-3; perhaps TRBD1 as D (6 bases). V gave up 2 bases and J gave up 4 bases, with 10 bases separating them. Looked up from germline, CDR1 is MNHNS and CDR2 is SASEGT. The length of the CDR3 is 14 residues. In nucleotides, the CDR3 is TGTGCCAGCAGTGAACCTGAGGGGGCAGATACGCAGTATTTT. Encoded protein: CASSEPEGADTQYF.

J is TRBJ1-5 and V is TRBV20-1; no firm D call. The CDR3 runs to 14 residues. From germline, CDR1 is DFQATT and CDR2 SNEGSKA (reference sequence). Trimming took off 5 bases at V and 3 bases at J, with 14 bases between the two ends. In DNA form, the CDR3 reads TGCAGTGCTGGGAAATTCAATATCAATCAGCCCCAGCATTTT. Protein product: CSAGKFNINQPQHF.

The CDR3 region is CASTPGTRLGHNNEQFF. CDR3 DNA: TGTGCCAGCACGCCAGGGACCCGATTGGGACACAACAATGAGCAGTTCTTC. The chain combines TRBV9 with TRBJ2-1, with D possibly matching TRBD1 (6 bases). This CDR3 region has 17 residues. Per the germline V gene, CDR1 is SGDLS and CDR2 is YYNGEE. Trimming shortened V by 6 bases and J by 5 bases, and 24 bases separated the two germline ends.

This chain joins TRBV12-3 or TRBV12-4 and TRBJ2-2, with D perhaps matching TRBD1 or TRBD2 (5 bases each). Trimming removed 5 bases from V and 4 bases from J, with 14 bases in between. The CDR3 has 15 amino acids. The CDR3, as DNA: TGTGCCAGCAGTCCTGTTTCAGGGACCACCGGGGAGCTGTTTTTT. Its translation: CASSPVSGTTGELFF.

The V and J genes are TRBV4-1 and TRBJ1-6, with TRBD1 matching over 9 bases. This CDR3 comprises 16 residues. The germline CDR1 and CDR2 sequences are MGHRA and YSYEKL. The trim removed 0 bases at V and 6 bases at J, leaving 3 bases unmatched. CDR3 sequence reads: CASSQDQGQGNSPLHF. CDR3 in DNA: TGCGCCAGCAGCCAAGACCAGGGACAGGGTAATTCACCCCTCCACTTT.

The V and J genes are TRBV2 and TRBJ1-5; no reliable D call. V was cut by 1 base and J by 5 bases, with 6 bases left in between. The length of the CDR3 is 13 residues. The germline V gene has CDR1 SNHLY and CDR2 FYNNEI. The CDR3 region has the DNA TGTGCCAGCAGTGAAGAATCCCATCAGCCCCAGCATTTT. This gives the protein CASSEESHQPQHF. Variable domain in full (rest from reference TRBV2 and TRBJ1-5): EPEVTQTPSHQVTQMGQEVILRCVPISNHLYFYWYRQILGQKVEFLVSFYNNEISEKSEIFDDQFSVERPDGSNFTLKIRSTKLEDSAMYFCASSEESHQPQHFGDGTRLSIL.

The CDR3 protein is CSVEDLIPWGYTF. The DNA for the CDR3 is TGCAGCGTTGAAGATCTCATCCCTTGGGGCTACACCTTC. The chain carries TRBV29-1 and TRBJ1-2; D is ambiguous. Germline V gives CDR1 SQVTM, CDR2 ANQGSEA. This CDR3 comprises 13 residues. Trimming took 0 bases from V and 8 from J, leaving 13 bases between them.

The rearrangement uses TRBV5-4 and TRBJ2-5, with TRBD1 matching over 7 bases. The CDR3 has 17 residues. Trimming removed 1 base from V and 3 bases from J; junction bases left unmatched: 12. Germline V gene sequence: CDR1 SGHNT, CDR2 YYREEE (reference sequence). The CDR3 DNA sequence: TGTGCCAGCAGCTTGTTGGCCCCGGGACAGAGGGAAGAGACCCAGTACTTC. This translates into CASSLLAPGQREETQYF. Supplemented by reference TRBV5-4 and TRBJ2-5, the full variable domain reads ETGVTQSPTHLIKTRGQQVTLRCSSQSGHNTVSWYQQALGQGPQFIFQYYREEENGRGNFPPRFSGLQFPNYSSELNVNALELDDSALYLCASSLLAPGQREETQYFGPGTRLLVL.